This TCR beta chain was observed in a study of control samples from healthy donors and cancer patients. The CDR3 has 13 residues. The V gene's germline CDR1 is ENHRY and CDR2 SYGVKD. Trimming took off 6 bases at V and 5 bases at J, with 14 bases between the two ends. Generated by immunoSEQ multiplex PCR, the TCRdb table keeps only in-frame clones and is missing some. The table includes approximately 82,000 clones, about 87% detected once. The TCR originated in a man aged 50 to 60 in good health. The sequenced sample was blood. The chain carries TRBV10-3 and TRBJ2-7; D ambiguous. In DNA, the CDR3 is TGTGCCATCAGAATACCGCCTCGCGACGAGCAGTACTTC. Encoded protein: CAIRIPPRDEQYF.